This TCR beta chain was recorded in a study of blood T cell repertoires in COVID-19. Turning to the study itself: Some COVID-19 samples were acute and others convalescent; all came from the United States, Italy and Spain. From T cells, B-cell-depleted T cells, or PBMCs came the material, which was cDNA or gDNA.

The CDR3 loop spans 13 amino acids. Germline-derived CDR1 and CDR2 are SGHRS and YFSETQ. V lost 3 bases, J lost 4 bases, and 10 bases lay in between. Generated by immunoSEQ multiplex PCR, the TCRdb table keeps only in-frame clones and is missing some. This table has approximately 100,000 clones, 87% appearing once. J is TRBJ2-5 and V is TRBV5-1, with unresolved D. Sequences were obtained from peripheral blood. The receptor was derived from a man in his forties or fifties with acute or convalescent COVID-19. CDR3 sequence (DNA): TGCGCCAGCAGCTCCCTACCTGGAGAGACCCAGTACTTC. Protein product: CASSSLPGETQYF.